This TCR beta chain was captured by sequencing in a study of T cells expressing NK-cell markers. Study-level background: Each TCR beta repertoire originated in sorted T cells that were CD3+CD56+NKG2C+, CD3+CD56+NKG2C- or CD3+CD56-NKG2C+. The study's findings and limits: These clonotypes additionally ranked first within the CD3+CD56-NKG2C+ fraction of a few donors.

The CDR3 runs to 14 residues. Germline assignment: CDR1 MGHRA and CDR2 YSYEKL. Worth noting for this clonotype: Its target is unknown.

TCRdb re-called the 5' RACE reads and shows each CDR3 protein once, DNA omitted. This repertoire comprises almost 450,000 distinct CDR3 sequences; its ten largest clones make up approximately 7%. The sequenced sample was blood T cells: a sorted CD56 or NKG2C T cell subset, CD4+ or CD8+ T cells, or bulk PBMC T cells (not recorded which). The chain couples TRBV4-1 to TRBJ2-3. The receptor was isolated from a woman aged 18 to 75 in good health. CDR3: CASSQGTSTDTQYF.